This is a list of T cell receptor beta chains from one sample in a study of cytomegalovirus exposure and HLA in healthy donors. Profiled with immunoSEQ multiplex PCR; TCRdb holds only in-frame clones, not every one. The sample has 100,000 or so clones, roughly 80% seen once. Sample: PBMCs. These receptors were collected from a woman aged 40 to 49 in good health and CMV-seropositive. CDR3s include the opening cysteine and the closing phenylalanine or tryptophan. Fields, in order: clone size, V gene, D gene, J gene, CDR3 length, CDR3 protein, CDR3 DNA. A D gene is named only where the DNA matches it firmly. Only some rows state a clone size, as once, few, many or a class for expanded clones.

.	TRBV28	.	TRBJ2-5	12	CASTSSGETQYF	TGTGCCAGCACATCGAGTGGAGAGACCCAGTACTTC
.	TRBV7-9	TRBD1	TRBJ2-3	15	CASSQGQGEWDTQYF	TGTGCCAGCAGCCAGGGACAGGGGGAATGGGATACGCAGTATTTT
.	TRBV5-1	.	TRBJ2-1	17	CASSSLPLMSSYNEQFF	TGCGCCAGCAGCTCCCTACCATTGATGAGCTCCTACAATGAGCAGTTCTTC
.	TRBV19	TRBD2	TRBJ2-3	15	CASTRGGGSTDTQYF	TGTGCCAGTACACGCGGGGGAGGTAGCACAGATACGCAGTATTTT
.	TRBV2	.	TRBJ1-5	15	CASSKLGRSNQPQHF	TGTGCCAGCAGCAAACTAGGGCGCAGCAATCAGCCCCAGCATTTT
.	TRBV28	TRBD1	TRBJ1-3	16	CASSPPITGAGDTIYF	TGTGCCAGCAGTCCCCCAATAACAGGGGCCGGGGACACCATATATTTT
.	TRBV28	TRBD1	TRBJ1-2	15	CASSSARGFDYGYTF	TGTGCCAGCAGTTCCGCCAGGGGGTTTGACTATGGCTACACCTTC
.	TRBV5-1	.	TRBJ2-7	15	CASSLKEARAYEQYF	TGCGCCAGCAGCTTGAAGGAGGCGAGAGCCTACGAGCAGTACTTC
.	TRBV7-2	.	TRBJ2-6	17	CASSLAYGDSGANVLTF	TGTGCCAGCAGCTTAGCTTACGGTGACTCTGGGGCCAACGTCCTGACTTTC
.	TRBV4-1	.	TRBJ1-4	15	CASSRGGGRNEKLFF	TGCGCCAGCAGCCGGGGCGGAGGGCGTAATGAAAAACTGTTTTTT
.	TRBV11-3	.	TRBJ2-3	14	CASSLGGPTDTQYF	TGTGCCAGCAGCCTCGGAGGTCCCACAGATACGCAGTATTTT
.	TRBV6-1	TRBD1	TRBJ2-5	15	CAIPGQGRWQETQYF	TGTGCCATTCCGGGACAGGGTCGGTGGCAAGAGACCCAGTACTTC
.	TRBV5-4	.	TRBJ2-2	15	CASTTGQKLTGELFF	TGTGCCAGCACCACTGGACAGAAACTGACCGGGGAGCTGTTTTTT
.	TRBV5-1	TRBD2	TRBJ2-1	15	CASSPLAGGLNEQFF	TGCGCCAGCAGCCCATTAGCGGGAGGGCTAAATGAGCAGTTCTTC
few	TRBV5-1	.	TRBJ1-5	14	CASSLGGRRQPQHF	TGCGCCAGCAGCTTGGGAGGGAGGCGTCAGCCCCAGCATTTT
.	TRBV7-9	TRBD2	TRBJ2-1	15	CASSTIAGEYNEQFF	TGTGCCAGCAGCACAATAGCGGGAGAGTACAATGAGCAGTTCTTC
few	TRBV28	TRBD1	TRBJ2-6	17	CASSLDRANSGANVLTF	TGTGCCAGCAGTCTAGACAGGGCGAACTCTGGGGCCAACGTCCTGACTTTC
.	TRBV27	.	TRBJ1-5	14	CASGEQGSNQPQHF	TGTGCCAGCGGGGAGCAGGGGTCGAATCAGCCCCAGCATTTT
.	TRBV28	TRBD2	TRBJ2-7	14	CASTGLAGSYEQYF	TGTGCCAGCACTGGACTAGCGGGGTCCTACGAGCAGTACTTC
few	TRBV7-9	.	TRBJ1-5	14	CASSFEYSNQPQHF	TGTGCCAGCAGCTTCGAGTATAGCAATCAGCCCCAGCATTTT
.	TRBV6-5	.	TRBJ2-5	16	CASSYSNWGGRETQYF	TGTGCCAGCAGTTACTCGAACTGGGGGGGGCGGGAGACCCAGTACTTC
.	TRBV2	TRBD1	TRBJ1-4	13	CASRTGGDEKLFF	TGTGCCAGCCGCACAGGGGGCGATGAAAAACTGTTTTTT
.	TRBV4-2	.	TRBJ2-3	19	CASSQRVVSEAALTDTQYF	TGTGCCAGCAGCCAGAGGGTTGTGTCGGAAGCGGCACTCACAGATACGCAGTATTTT
.	TRBV7-8	.	TRBJ2-7	14	CASSHFESSYEQYF	TGTGCCAGCAGCCACTTCGAGAGCTCCTACGAGCAGTACTTC
.	TRBV18	.	TRBJ2-7	15	CASSPTSLGLYEQYF	TGTGCCAGCTCACCCACCAGTTTGGGACTCTACGAGCAGTACTTC
.	TRBV19	.	TRBJ1-1	13	CASRGQRYTEAFF	TGTGCCAGTAGGGGACAAAGATACACTGAAGCTTTCTTT
.	TRBV27	.	TRBJ2-7	15	CASSLDPGGSYEQYF	TGTGCCAGCAGTTTAGACCCCGGGGGCTCCTACGAGCAGTACTTC
.	TRBV18	.	TRBJ1-1	16	CASSPLLEVMNTEAFF	TGTGCCAGCTCACCTTTGCTTGAGGTCATGAACACTGAAGCTTTCTTT
.	TRBV5-4	TRBD1	TRBJ2-3	15	CASRFGTGTEGTQYF	TGTGCCAGCCGATTCGGGACAGGGACGGAGGGTACGCAGTATTTT
once	TRBV9	TRBD2	TRBJ2-1	15	CASSVGSGGYNEQFF	TGTGCCAGCAGCGTAGGTAGCGGGGGGTATAATGAGCAGTTCTTC
.	TRBV5-1	TRBD2	TRBJ2-3	14	CASSTAGGTDTQYF	TGCGCCAGCAGCACCGCGGGGGGCACAGATACGCAGTATTTT
.	TRBV27	.	TRBJ1-5	16	CASSLGSGHSNQPQHF	TGTGCCAGCAGTTTAGGGTCAGGGCATAGCAATCAGCCCCAGCATTTT
.	TRBV28	TRBD2	TRBJ2-1	16	CASSLLASGGLYEQFF	TGTGCCAGCAGTTTACTAGCTAGCGGGGGTTTGTATGAGCAGTTCTTC
few	TRBV5-6	TRBD1	TRBJ1-1	12	CASSPGGSEAFF	TGTGCCAGCAGTCCAGGGGGCTCTGAAGCTTTCTTT
.	TRBV9	TRBD1	TRBJ2-1	15	CASSVDPTGFAEQFF	TGTGCCAGCAGCGTTGACCCGACAGGGTTTGCTGAGCAGTTCTTC
.	TRBV11-2	.	TRBJ2-1	15	CASSRNSASYNEQFF	TGTGCCAGCAGTCGTAACTCCGCCTCCTACAATGAGCAGTTCTTC
.	TRBV4-1	.	TRBJ1-5	17	CASSPSGGGRGEQPQHF	TGCGCCAGCAGCCCCTCTGGTGGGGGCCGGGGCGAACAGCCCCAGCATTTT
.	TRBV5-6	TRBD1	TRBJ1-6	14	CASSAWDRSSPLHF	TGTGCCAGCAGCGCCTGGGACAGATCTTCACCCCTCCACTTT
.	TRBV28	.	TRBJ2-7	14	CASSFYTVSYEQYF	TGTGCCAGCAGTTTTTATACGGTCTCCTACGAGCAGTACTTC
.	TRBV9	.	TRBJ1-3	17	CASSVAGEIYSGNTIYF	TGTGCCAGCAGCGTGGCAGGGGAGATCTACTCTGGAAACACCATATATTTT
.	TRBV10-3	TRBD1	TRBJ2-2	14	CAIRGQGVGGELFF	TGTGCCATCAGGGGACAGGGTGTCGGCGGGGAGCTGTTTTTT
once	TRBV7-9	TRBD1	TRBJ1-4	14	CASSLQQGTEKLFF	TGTGCCAGCAGCTTACAACAGGGGACTGAAAAACTGTTTTTT
.	TRBV28	.	TRBJ1-5	16	CASSPKDWGWNQPQHF	TGTGCCAGCAGTCCTAAGGACTGGGGATGGAATCAGCCCCAGCATTTT
.	TRBV4-3	TRBD1	TRBJ2-5	13	CASSRTGRETQYF	TGCGCCAGCAGTCGGACAGGGAGAGAGACCCAGTACTTC
.	TRBV4-1	TRBD1	TRBJ1-2	13	CASSQTGGSGYTF	TGCGCCAGCAGCCAGACAGGGGGCTCTGGCTACACCTTC
once	TRBV4-3	TRBD1	TRBJ1-2	16	CASSQSQGAPNYGYTF	TGCGCCAGCAGCCAATCACAGGGGGCTCCTAACTATGGCTACACCTTC
few	TRBV7-2	.	TRBJ1-5	14	CASSLTGNNQPQHF	TGTGCCAGCAGCTTAACAGGAAACAATCAGCCCCAGCATTTT
.	TRBV4-3	.	TRBJ2-7	15	CASSQVFGRDYEQYF	TGCGCCAGCAGCCAAGTTTTTGGCAGGGACTACGAGCAGTACTTC
once	TRBV5-8	.	TRBJ2-5	14	CASSLGGPAGTQYF	TGTGCCAGCAGCCTAGGGGGCCCCGCGGGAACCCAGTACTTC
.	TRBV6-5	TRBD1	TRBJ2-7	15	CASSQDGTGTYEQYF	TGTGCCAGCAGTCAGGATGGGACAGGAACGTACGAGCAGTACTTC
few	TRBV28	TRBD1	TRBJ2-4	18	CASSFFRDRGRGKNIQYF	TGTGCCAGCAGTTTTTTCCGGGACAGGGGAAGGGGCAAAAACATTCAGTACTTC